The next 3 T cell receptor beta chains were all read from a single sample in a study of blood T cell repertoires in COVID-19. Generated by immunoSEQ multiplex PCR, the TCRdb table keeps only in-frame clones and is missing some. The sample lists fewer than 500,000 clones, 88% occurring once. The specimen sequenced was PBMCs or T cells enriched from blood (not recorded which). These TCRs come from a woman aged 25 to 39 with acute COVID-19.

This clone occurred once. The chain combines TRBV6-5 with TRBJ1-2, with TRBD1 matching over 7 bases. Germline trimming cut 8 bases from V and 6 bases from J; bases unmatched to any gene: 12. Per the germline V gene, CDR1 is MNHEY and CDR2 is SVGAGI. The CDR3 is 14 residues long. The CDR3 sequence is CASRTPRDSNGYTF. The CDR3 DNA reads TGTGCCAGCCGAACACCTCGGGACAGTAATGGCTACACCTTC.

The V call is TRBV27, the J call TRBJ2-2; 7 bases map to TRBD1. With 3 bases clipped from V and 3 bases from J, the junction kept 13 bases outside the gene matches. This CDR3 contains 18 residues. CDR1 and CDR2 from the germline V gene are MNHEY and SMNVEV (reference sequence). The CDR3 protein is CASSFRNHPQGYTGELFF. The CDR3 coding sequence is TGTGCCAGCAGTTTCCGGAACCACCCACAGGGGTACACCGGGGAGCTGTTTTTT.

The chain has TRBV3-1 (or the pseudogene TRBV3-2) and TRBJ2-7; 10 nucleotides agree with TRBD1. Germline V CDR1 and CDR2: LGHDT, YNNKEL (reference sequence). CDR3 size: 15 residues. Trimming at V came to 4 bases and at J to 3 bases, leaving 6 bases not matched to a gene. The CDR3 bases are TGTGCCAGCAGCCCGCAGCGGACAGGGGGCTACGAGCAGTACTTC. Its translation is CASSPQRTGGYEQYF.